Listed below are T cell receptor beta chains from one sample, sequenced in a study of blood T cell repertoires in COVID-19. The table came from immunoSEQ multiplex PCR; TCRdb's copy has only in-frame clones and leaves some out. The sample includes more than 65,000 clones, 91% seen only once; the top ten take 8% to 10%. Sequencing was carried out using peripheral blood. The receptors stem from a human donor in a cohort sampled during active COVID-19. CDR3s include the opening cysteine and the closing phenylalanine or tryptophan. Fields, in order: clone size, J gene, D gene, V gene, CDR3 DNA, CDR3 protein. D genes are given only for firm matches. Some rows have no size entry. The others give once, few or many, or a class for an expanded clone.

abundance: -
j_gene: TRBJ1-2
d_gene: -
v_gene: TRBV27
CDR3nt: TGTGCCAGCAGTTTATCGGGCAGCTATGGCTACACCTTC
CDR3aa: CASSLSGSYGYTF

abundance: -
j_gene: TRBJ1-3
d_gene: -
v_gene: TRBV3-1/TRBV3-2
CDR3nt: TGTGCCAGCAGCCAAGATCTTGAGGGAGAAAACACCATATATTTT
CDR3aa: CASSQDLEGENTIYF

abundance: -
j_gene: TRBJ1-1
d_gene: -
v_gene: TRBV11-2
CDR3nt: TGTGCCAGCAGAGTTAGATTTGACAGCCTTAACACTGAAGCTTTCTTT
CDR3aa: CASRVRFDSLNTEAFF

abundance: -
j_gene: TRBJ2-7
d_gene: -
v_gene: TRBV5-6
CDR3nt: TGTGCCAGCAGCTTGCCGACAGGCTACGAGCAGTACTTC
CDR3aa: CASSLPTGYEQYF

abundance: -
j_gene: TRBJ2-7
d_gene: -
v_gene: TRBV6-5
CDR3nt: TGTGCCAGCAGCGACCGACAGGTACGATCCTACGAGCAGTACTTC
CDR3aa: CASSDRQVRSYEQYF

abundance: -
j_gene: TRBJ2-7
d_gene: TRBD2
v_gene: TRBV4-1
CDR3nt: TGCGCCAGCAGCCTATCTAGCGGGGCCACACACGAGCAGTACTTC
CDR3aa: CASSLSSGATHEQYF

abundance: -
j_gene: TRBJ1-4
d_gene: -
v_gene: TRBV7-9
CDR3nt: TGTGCCAGCAGCTTTCGGGGGGGACCAGGCATGGTGGAAAAACTGTTTTTT
CDR3aa: CASSFRGGPGMVEKLFF

abundance: -
j_gene: TRBJ2-7
d_gene: TRBD1
v_gene: TRBV12-5
CDR3nt: TGTGCTAGTGGTTTGGGGACAGGGGGCCACGAGCAGTACTTC
CDR3aa: CASGLGTGGHEQYF

abundance: -
j_gene: TRBJ1-2
d_gene: TRBD1
v_gene: TRBV7-8
CDR3nt: TGTGCCAGCAGCGAATCGACAGGGAACTATGGCTACACCTTC
CDR3aa: CASSESTGNYGYTF

abundance: -
j_gene: TRBJ1-1
d_gene: -
v_gene: TRBV7-8
CDR3nt: TGTGCCAGCAGCTTGGGGGGTCAAACTGGGGCTTTCTTT
CDR3aa: CASSLGGQTGAFF

abundance: -
j_gene: TRBJ1-1
d_gene: -
v_gene: TRBV3-1/TRBV3-2
CDR3nt: TGTGCCAGCAGCCAAGTTAGGACAGCAGACACTGAAGCTTTCTTT
CDR3aa: CASSQVRTADTEAFF

abundance: -
j_gene: TRBJ2-7
d_gene: TRBD2
v_gene: TRBV3-1/TRBV3-2
CDR3nt: TGTGCCAGCAGCCAAGGACTAGCGGGGGCCAAATACGAGCAGTACTTC
CDR3aa: CASSQGLAGAKYEQYF

abundance: -
j_gene: TRBJ2-7
d_gene: -
v_gene: TRBV4-2
CDR3nt: TGTGCCAGCAGCCAAGGACGGAGAAGCTCCTACGAGCAGTACTTC
CDR3aa: CASSQGRRSSYEQYF

abundance: -
j_gene: TRBJ1-3
d_gene: -
v_gene: TRBV19
CDR3nt: TGTGCCAGTAGTAACCCCGGCAGGCCCGGCTCTGGAAACACCATATATTTT
CDR3aa: CASSNPGRPGSGNTIYF

abundance: -
j_gene: TRBJ1-3
d_gene: -
v_gene: TRBV13
CDR3nt: TGTGCCAGCAGCGTACAGGGAAACACCATATATTTT
CDR3aa: CASSVQGNTIYF

abundance: -
j_gene: TRBJ1-2
d_gene: -
v_gene: TRBV29-1
CDR3nt: TGCAGCGTTGGGGGCCGGTATGGCTACACCTTC
CDR3aa: CSVGGRYGYTF

abundance: -
j_gene: TRBJ1-1
d_gene: -
v_gene: TRBV29-1
CDR3nt: TGCAGCGTTAGCGGGGGCCCGAACACTGAAGCTTTCTTT
CDR3aa: CSVSGGPNTEAFF

abundance: -
j_gene: TRBJ1-1
d_gene: TRBD1
v_gene: TRBV11-2
CDR3nt: TGTGCCAGCAGTTCAGACAGGGGGAGAGCTGAAGCTTTCTTT
CDR3aa: CASSSDRGRAEAFF

abundance: -
j_gene: TRBJ2-7
d_gene: TRBD1
v_gene: TRBV5-1
CDR3nt: TGCGCCAGCAGCTTGGGGGGGACAGGGGCCAACGAGCAGTACTTC
CDR3aa: CASSLGGTGANEQYF

abundance: -
j_gene: TRBJ2-5
d_gene: TRBD2
v_gene: TRBV11-2
CDR3nt: TGTGCCAGCAGCTTTTGGGGACTAGGGGACCAAGAGACCCAGTACTTC
CDR3aa: CASSFWGLGDQETQYF

abundance: few
j_gene: TRBJ1-5
d_gene: TRBD1
v_gene: TRBV4-1
CDR3nt: TGCGCCAGCAGCGACGGACAGGGCAATCAGCCCCAGCATTTT
CDR3aa: CASSDGQGNQPQHF

abundance: few
j_gene: TRBJ2-7
d_gene: -
v_gene: TRBV5-5
CDR3nt: TGTGCCAGCAGCTTACCGGGAGACGAGCAGTACTTC
CDR3aa: CASSLPGDEQYF

abundance: -
j_gene: TRBJ2-7
d_gene: -
v_gene: TRBV27
CDR3nt: TGTGCCAGCAGTCTACAGGGCTCCTACGAGCAGTACTTC
CDR3aa: CASSLQGSYEQYF

abundance: -
j_gene: TRBJ1-1
d_gene: -
v_gene: TRBV11-2
CDR3nt: TGTGCCAGCAGCTTAGATAGGTTCCGCCAGGGAGGCACTGAAGCTTTCTTT
CDR3aa: CASSLDRFRQGGTEAFF

abundance: -
j_gene: TRBJ2-7
d_gene: -
v_gene: TRBV6-1
CDR3nt: TGTGCCAGCAGTGAAGATACCGGGACACTGGCCTACGAGCAGTACTTC
CDR3aa: CASSEDTGTLAYEQYF

abundance: -
j_gene: TRBJ1-1
d_gene: TRBD1
v_gene: TRBV6-1
CDR3nt: TGTGCCAGCAGTGAGTTACAGGGGGCCACTGAAGCTTTCTTT
CDR3aa: CASSELQGATEAFF

abundance: -
j_gene: TRBJ1-4
d_gene: TRBD1
v_gene: TRBV5-5
CDR3nt: TGTGCCAGCAGCTTGGCACAGGGGATCGAAAAACTGTTTTTT
CDR3aa: CASSLAQGIEKLFF

abundance: -
j_gene: TRBJ1-1
d_gene: TRBD1
v_gene: TRBV30
CDR3nt: TGTGCCTGGGCCCACGGGACAGGACCGAACACTGAAGCTTTCTTT
CDR3aa: CAWAHGTGPNTEAFF

abundance: -
j_gene: TRBJ2-7
d_gene: -
v_gene: TRBV28
CDR3nt: TGTGCCAGCAGTTCACCCCTAGACCTCTACGAGCAGTACTTC
CDR3aa: CASSSPLDLYEQYF

abundance: -
j_gene: TRBJ2-7
d_gene: -
v_gene: TRBV5-5
CDR3nt: TGTGCCAGCATCGGCTCCTACGAGCAGTACTTC
CDR3aa: CASIGSYEQYF

abundance: -
j_gene: TRBJ2-7
d_gene: -
v_gene: TRBV5-1
CDR3nt: TGCGCCAGCAGCTCGGGGTCCTACGAGCAGTACTTC
CDR3aa: CASSSGSYEQYF

abundance: -
j_gene: TRBJ2-5
d_gene: TRBD2
v_gene: TRBV6-4
CDR3nt: TGTGCCAGCAGTGCCTCGGGGGGTGGCCAAGAGACCCAGTACTTC
CDR3aa: CASSASGGGQETQYF

abundance: -
j_gene: TRBJ1-5
d_gene: -
v_gene: TRBV5-6
CDR3nt: TGTGCCAGCAGCTATGGTTTGGGGGCCCCGGGTCAGCATTTT
CDR3aa: CASSYGLGAPGQHF